The source of this TCR beta chain is a study of metastatic and nonmetastatic thyroid tumors. This clone was detected only a few times. TCRdb re-clonotyped the PCR reads through MiXCR. This table has about 31,000 clones, approximately 19% appearing once. Patients underwent thyroid surgery, and none had received any treatment before it. This CDR3 spans 12 amino acids. V was trimmed by 7 bases and J by 5 bases, leaving 11 bases between them. Source material: blood. The chain recombines TRBV12-3 or TRBV12-4 with TRBJ1-2; D unresolved. The TCR was taken from a female donor with papillary thyroid cancer or a benign thyroid nodule (not recorded which). Some clones in this sample may be carry-over from other donors' samples. CDR3 in amino acids: CASKVDGYGYTF. The CDR3 DNA sequence: TGTGCCAGCAAGGTCGACGGTTATGGCTACACCTTC.